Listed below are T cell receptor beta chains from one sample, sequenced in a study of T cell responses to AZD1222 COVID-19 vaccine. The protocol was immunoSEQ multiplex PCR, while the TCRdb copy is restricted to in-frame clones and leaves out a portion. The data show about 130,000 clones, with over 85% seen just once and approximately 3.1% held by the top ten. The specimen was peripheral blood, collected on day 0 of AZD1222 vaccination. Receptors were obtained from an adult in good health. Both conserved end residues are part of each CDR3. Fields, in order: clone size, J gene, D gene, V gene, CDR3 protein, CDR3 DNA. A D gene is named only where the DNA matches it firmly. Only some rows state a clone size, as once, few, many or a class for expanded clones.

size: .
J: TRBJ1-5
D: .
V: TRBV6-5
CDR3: CASTVTEYSNQPQHF
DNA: TGTGCCAGCACAGTTACAGAATATAGCAATCAGCCCCAGCATTTT

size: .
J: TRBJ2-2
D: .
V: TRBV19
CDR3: CASSMLGAHGELFF
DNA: TGTGCCAGTAGTATGTTGGGGGCGCACGGGGAGCTGTTTTTT

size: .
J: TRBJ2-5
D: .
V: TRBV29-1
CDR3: CSVEAGGVETQYF
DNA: TGCAGCGTTGAAGCTGGAGGGGTAGAGACCCAGTACTTC

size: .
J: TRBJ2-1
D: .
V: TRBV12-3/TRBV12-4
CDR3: CASRSPGDEQFF
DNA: TGTGCCAGCAGATCCCCAGGGGATGAGCAGTTCTTC

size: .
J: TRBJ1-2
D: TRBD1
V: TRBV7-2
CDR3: CASSKAPFAGGFGYTF
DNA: TGTGCCAGCAGCAAGGCCCCGTTCGCAGGGGGCTTTGGCTACACCTTC

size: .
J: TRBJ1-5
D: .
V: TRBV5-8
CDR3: CASSLVRGYSNQPQHF
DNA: TGTGCCAGCAGCTTGGTCCGGGGGTATAGCAATCAGCCCCAGCATTTT

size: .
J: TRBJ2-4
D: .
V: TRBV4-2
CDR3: CASSSGGEIRRNIQYF
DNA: TGTGCCAGCAGCTCTGGAGGAGAGATCAGGAGAAACATTCAGTACTTC

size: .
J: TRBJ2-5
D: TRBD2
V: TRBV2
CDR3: CASTGLAVQETQYF
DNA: TGTGCCAGCACGGGACTAGCGGTTCAAGAGACCCAGTACTTC

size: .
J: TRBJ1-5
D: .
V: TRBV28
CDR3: CASSRAFNQPQHF
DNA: TGTGCCAGCAGTCGAGCTTTCAATCAGCCCCAGCATTTT

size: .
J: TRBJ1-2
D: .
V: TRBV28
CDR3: CASSSPGGAPRYGYTF
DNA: TGTGCCAGCAGTTCCCCGGGAGGGGCCCCTAGGTATGGCTACACCTTC

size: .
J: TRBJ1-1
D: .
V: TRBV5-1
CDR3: CASSLVWTDGGTEAFF
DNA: TGCGCCAGCAGCCTGGTTTGGACAGATGGAGGCACTGAAGCTTTCTTT

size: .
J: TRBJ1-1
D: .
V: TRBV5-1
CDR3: CASSLSGGGNTEAFF
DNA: TGCGCCAGCTCATTGTCAGGAGGCGGGAACACTGAAGCTTTCTTT

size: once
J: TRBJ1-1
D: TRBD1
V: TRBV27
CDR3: CASSLDRGGTEAFF
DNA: TGTGCCAGCAGTTTGGACAGGGGAGGGACTGAAGCTTTCTTT

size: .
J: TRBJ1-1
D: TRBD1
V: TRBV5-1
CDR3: CASSSGTGGLAFF
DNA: TGCGCCAGCAGCTCCGGGACAGGGGGCTTAGCTTTCTTT

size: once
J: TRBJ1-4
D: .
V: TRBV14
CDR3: CASSQDIQSVEKLFF
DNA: TGTGCCAGCAGCCAAGACATACAGTCGGTAGAAAAACTGTTTTTT

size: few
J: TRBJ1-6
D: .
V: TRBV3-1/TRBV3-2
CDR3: CASSQGTLGNSPLHF
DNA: TGTGCCAGCAGCCAAGGGACCCTGGGGAATTCACCCCTCCACTTT

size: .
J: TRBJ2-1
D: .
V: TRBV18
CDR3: CASSLRDYNEQFF
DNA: TGTGCCAGCTCACTCCGGGACTACAATGAGCAGTTCTTC

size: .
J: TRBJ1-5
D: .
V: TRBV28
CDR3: CAIGANSNQPQHF
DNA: TGTGCCATCGGGGCGAATAGCAATCAGCCCCAGCATTTT

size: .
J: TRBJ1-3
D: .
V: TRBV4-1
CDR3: CASSQLDQTSGNTIYF
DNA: TGCGCCAGCAGCCAATTGGACCAAACGTCGGGAAACACCATATATTTT

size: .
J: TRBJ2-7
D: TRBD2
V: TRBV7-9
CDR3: CASSSSGGHPFYEQYF
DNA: TGTGCCAGCAGCTCGAGCGGGGGACACCCGTTCTACGAGCAGTACTTC

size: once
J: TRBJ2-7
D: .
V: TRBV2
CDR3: CATYTRGSYEQYF
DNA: TGTGCCACCTACACCAGGGGATCCTACGAGCAGTACTTC

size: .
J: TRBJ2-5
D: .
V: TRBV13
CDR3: CASSLGLREAIQETQYF
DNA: TGTGCCAGCAGCTTAGGACTGAGGGAAGCAATACAAGAGACCCAGTACTTC

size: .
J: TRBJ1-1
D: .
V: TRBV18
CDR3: CASSPVGSGNTEAFF
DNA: TGTGCCAGCTCACCAGTCGGGTCCGGGAACACTGAAGCTTTCTTT

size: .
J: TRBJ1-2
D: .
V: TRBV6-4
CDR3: CASAQEKGSYGYTF
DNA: TGTGCCAGCGCCCAGGAGAAGGGGAGCTATGGCTACACCTTC

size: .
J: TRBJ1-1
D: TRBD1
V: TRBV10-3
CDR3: CAIGQGASEAFF
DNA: TGTGCCATTGGACAGGGGGCGAGCGAAGCTTTCTTT

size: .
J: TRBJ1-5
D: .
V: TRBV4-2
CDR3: CASSQDGQGSQPQHF
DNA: TGTGCCAGCAGCCAAGACGGGCAGGGAAGTCAGCCCCAGCATTTT

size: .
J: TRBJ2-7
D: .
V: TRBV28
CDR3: CASRKGGQDEQYF
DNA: TGTGCCAGCAGAAAGGGGGGGCAGGACGAGCAGTACTTC

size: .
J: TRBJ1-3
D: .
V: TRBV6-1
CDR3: CASSAHVGASGNTIYF
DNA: TGTGCCAGCAGTGCGCACGTCGGGGCTTCAGGAAACACCATATATTTT

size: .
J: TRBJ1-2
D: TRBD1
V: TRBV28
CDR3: CASRRDSNYGYTF
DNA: TGTGCCAGCAGACGGGACAGCAACTATGGCTACACCTTC

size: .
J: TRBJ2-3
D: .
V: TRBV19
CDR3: CASSIPGSTDTQYF
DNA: TGTGCCAGTAGTATACCCGGATCCACAGATACGCAGTATTTT

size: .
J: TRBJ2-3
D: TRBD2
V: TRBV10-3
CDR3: CAISTSVGTDTQYF
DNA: TGTGCCATCAGTACTAGCGTGGGCACAGATACGCAGTATTTT

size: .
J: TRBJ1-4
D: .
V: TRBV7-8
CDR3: CASSRQSLGEKLFF
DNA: TGTGCCAGCAGCCGACAGTCACTGGGGGAAAAACTGTTTTTT

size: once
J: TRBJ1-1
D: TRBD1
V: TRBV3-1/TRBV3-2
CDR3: CASSPARDREAFF
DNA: TGTGCCAGCAGCCCAGCCCGGGACAGGGAAGCTTTCTTT

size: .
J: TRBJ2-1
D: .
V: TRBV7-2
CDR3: CASSVLASNEQFF
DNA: TGTGCCAGCAGCGTGTTAGCGAGTAATGAGCAGTTCTTC

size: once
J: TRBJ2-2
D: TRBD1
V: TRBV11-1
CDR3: CASSSDRGGTGELFF
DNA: TGTGCCAGCAGCTCCGACAGGGGAGGTACCGGGGAGCTGTTTTTT

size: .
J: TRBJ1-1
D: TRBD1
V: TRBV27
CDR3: CASSAQGELSEAFF
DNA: TGTGCCAGCAGTGCACAGGGGGAATTGAGTGAAGCTTTCTTT

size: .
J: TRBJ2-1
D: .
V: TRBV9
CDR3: CASSVGLTRGSYNEQFF
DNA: TGTGCCAGCAGCGTAGGGCTCACCCGCGGTTCCTACAATGAGCAGTTCTTC

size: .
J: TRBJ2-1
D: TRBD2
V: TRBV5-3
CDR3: CARTRAGVSNEQFF
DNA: TGTGCCAGAACTCGCGCGGGAGTCAGCAATGAGCAGTTCTTC

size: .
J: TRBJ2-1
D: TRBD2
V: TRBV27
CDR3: CASSFLAGYNEQFF
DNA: TGTGCCAGCAGTTTCTTAGCGGGCTACAATGAGCAGTTCTTC

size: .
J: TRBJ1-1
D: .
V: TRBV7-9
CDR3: CASSLDREGEAFF
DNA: TGTGCCAGCAGCTTAGATCGCGAGGGTGAAGCTTTCTTT

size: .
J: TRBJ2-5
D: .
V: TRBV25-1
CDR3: CASGKQGVETQYF
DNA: TGTGCCAGCGGAAAACAGGGCGTGGAGACCCAGTACTTC

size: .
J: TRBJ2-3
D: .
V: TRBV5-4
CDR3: CASSFRSSRSTDTQYF
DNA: TGTGCCAGCAGCTTCCGCTCATCACGTAGCACAGATACGCAGTATTTT

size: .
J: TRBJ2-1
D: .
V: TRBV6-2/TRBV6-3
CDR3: CASSYWRENEQFF
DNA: TGTGCCAGCAGTTACTGGCGAGAGAATGAGCAGTTCTTC

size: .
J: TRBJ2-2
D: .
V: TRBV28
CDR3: CASSLIGPGTGELFF
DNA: TGTGCCAGCAGTTTAATTGGCCCAGGAACCGGGGAGCTGTTTTTT

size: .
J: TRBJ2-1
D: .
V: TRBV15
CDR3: CATSGISTNEQFF
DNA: TGTGCCACCAGCGGGATAAGCACCAATGAGCAGTTCTTC

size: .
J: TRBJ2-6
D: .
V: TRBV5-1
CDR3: CASYVLSVHKVGLLTF
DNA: TGCGCCAGCTACGTGTTATCGGTTCACAAAGTCGGGCTCCTGACTTTC

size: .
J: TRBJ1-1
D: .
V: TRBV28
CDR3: CASSRTDSYNTEAFF
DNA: TGTGCCAGCAGTAGAACGGACAGTTACAACACTGAAGCTTTCTTT

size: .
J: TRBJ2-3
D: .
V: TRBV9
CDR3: CASSVNGQGTDTQYF
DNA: TGTGCCAGCAGCGTAAACGGGCAGGGCACAGATACGCAGTATTTT

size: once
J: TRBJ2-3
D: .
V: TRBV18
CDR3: CASSPQGPTDTQYF
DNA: TGTGCCAGCTCACCCCAGGGACCCACAGATACGCAGTATTTT

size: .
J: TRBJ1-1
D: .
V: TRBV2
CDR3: CASSDWLRSEAFF
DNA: TGTGCCAGCAGTGATTGGCTCCGGTCTGAAGCTTTCTTT